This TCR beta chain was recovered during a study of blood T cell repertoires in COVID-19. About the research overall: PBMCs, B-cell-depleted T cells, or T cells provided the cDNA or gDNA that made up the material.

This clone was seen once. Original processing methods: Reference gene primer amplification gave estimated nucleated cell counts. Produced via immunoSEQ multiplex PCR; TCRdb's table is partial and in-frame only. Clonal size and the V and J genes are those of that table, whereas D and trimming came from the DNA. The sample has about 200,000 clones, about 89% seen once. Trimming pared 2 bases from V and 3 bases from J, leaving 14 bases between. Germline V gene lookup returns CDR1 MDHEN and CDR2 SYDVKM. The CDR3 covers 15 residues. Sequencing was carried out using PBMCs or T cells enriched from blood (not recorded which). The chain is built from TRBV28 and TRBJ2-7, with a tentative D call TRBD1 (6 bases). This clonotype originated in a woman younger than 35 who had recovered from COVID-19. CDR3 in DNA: TGTGCCAGCAGTTTACGTAGTCGAGGGGGCTACGAGCAGTACTTC. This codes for CASSLRSRGGYEQYF.